The TCR beta chain described here comes from a study of cytomegalovirus exposure and HLA in healthy donors. General study findings and limits: In a later analysis, a missense DCLRE1C variant was linked to TCR beta V- and J-gene trimming.

The CDR3 is 14 amino acids. The germline V and J ends were trimmed by 2 bases and 4 bases, with 11 bases remaining between them. Per germline, CDR1 MGHRA and CDR2 YSYEKL. While unrecorded immune exposures were likely, the donors were nominally healthy when sampled. This clone is a singleton in its sample. Antigen: not known. PCR amplification relied on 60 Vbeta primers (plus 13 Jbeta primers). Clones were sequenced by immunoSEQ multiplex PCR, and TCRdb holds only the in-frame ones, with some missing. The table records approximately 150,000 clones, 60% to 80% of them present only once. The rearrangement links TRBV4-1 to TRBJ1-1, with TRBD1 as a possible D gene (5 bases). The clonotype comes from a male donor in good health and CMV-seronegative. Material for sequencing was PBMCs. CDR3 DNA: TGCGCCAGCAGCCAAAGACTGGGGCCCACTGAAGCTTTCTTT. This gives the protein CASSQRLGPTEAFF.